This T cell receptor beta chain came from a study of T-cell memory formation after mild COVID-19. Whole-study findings and limits: Cross-reactive memory apparently joined, as some responding clones appeared in pre-infection memory. Clones shrinking from day 15 to 85 showed even CD4/CD8 mixes; later expanders tilted CD4+. Largely, contracting CD4+ clones fell within CM and EM, and contracting CD8+ clones within EMRA.

This clonotype showed up many times. The antigen is unknown. This CDR3 region has 14 residues. Germline V CDR1 and CDR2: MNHNS, SASEGT. V dropped 6 bases and J dropped 7 bases, with 18 bases sitting between them. MiXCR, run by TCRdb on the 5' RACE reads, gives a single entry per CDR3 protein. The table lists just under 150,000 distinct CDR3 sequences, approximately 5.7% of them singletons, with approximately 2% in the top ten. The sequencing input was PBMCs or a T cell subset sorted from them (not recorded which). The chain links TRBV6-1 to TRBJ1-2; maybe TRBD1 (6 bases). This sequence was found in an adult woman who had mild COVID-19 (a few samples of this study predate the infection). Cell type and time point are not known. CDR3 sequence (DNA): TGTGCCAGCAGCCCCGGGGGGGGCTTGCTTGGCTACACCTTC. Residues: CASSPGGGLLGYTF.